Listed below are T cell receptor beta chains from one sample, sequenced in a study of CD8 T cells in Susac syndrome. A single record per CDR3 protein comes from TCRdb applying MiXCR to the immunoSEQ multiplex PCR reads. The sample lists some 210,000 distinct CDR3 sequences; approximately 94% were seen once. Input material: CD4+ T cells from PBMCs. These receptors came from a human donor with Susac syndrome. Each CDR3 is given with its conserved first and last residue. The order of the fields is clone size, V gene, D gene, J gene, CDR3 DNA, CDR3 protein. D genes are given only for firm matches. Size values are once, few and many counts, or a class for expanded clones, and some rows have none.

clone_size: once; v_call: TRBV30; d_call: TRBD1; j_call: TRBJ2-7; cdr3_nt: TGTGCCTGGAGTGTATCACTTCAGGGGGTATACGAGCAGTACTTC; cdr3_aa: CAWSVSLQGVYEQYF
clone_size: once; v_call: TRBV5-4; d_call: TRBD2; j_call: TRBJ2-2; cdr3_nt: TGTGCCAGCAGCCGAGCGGGACTAGCCACAACCGGGGAGCTGTTTTTT; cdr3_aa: CASSRAGLATTGELFF
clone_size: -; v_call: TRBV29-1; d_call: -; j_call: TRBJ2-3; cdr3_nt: TGCAGCGTCTCGGGAGATAGCACAGATACGCAGTATTTT; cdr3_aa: CSVSGDSTDTQYF
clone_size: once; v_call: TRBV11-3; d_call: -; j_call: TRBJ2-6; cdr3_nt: TGTGCCAGCAGCTTTTCCAGCGGGGCCAACGTCCTGACTTTC; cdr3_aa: CASSFSSGANVLTF
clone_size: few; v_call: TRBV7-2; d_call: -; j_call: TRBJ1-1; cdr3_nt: TGTGCCAGCAGCTTAGCTAGGGGGGAAGCTTTCTTT; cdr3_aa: CASSLARGEAFF
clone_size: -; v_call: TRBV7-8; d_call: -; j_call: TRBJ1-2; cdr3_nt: TGTGCCAGCAGCGAAAGGCCTTCCGAGGGGTCTTACTATGGCTACACCTTC; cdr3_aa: CASSERPSEGSYYGYTF
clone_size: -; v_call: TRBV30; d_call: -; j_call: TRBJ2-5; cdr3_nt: TGTGCCTGGGTCCCGATAGGGGGAGAGACCCAGTACTTC; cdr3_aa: CAWVPIGGETQYF
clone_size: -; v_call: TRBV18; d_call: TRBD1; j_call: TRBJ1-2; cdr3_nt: TGTGCCAGCTCACAGGGACAGGGAGAAAACTATGGCTACACCTTC; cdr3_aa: CASSQGQGENYGYTF
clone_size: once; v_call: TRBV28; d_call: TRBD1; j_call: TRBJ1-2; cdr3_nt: TGTGCCAGCAGCAGGGGGTATGATGGCTACACCTTC; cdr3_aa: CASSRGYDGYTF
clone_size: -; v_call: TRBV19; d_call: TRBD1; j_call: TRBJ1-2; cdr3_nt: TGTGCCAGTAGTATCCGGGACAGCATTTATGGCTACACCTTC; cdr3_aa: CASSIRDSIYGYTF
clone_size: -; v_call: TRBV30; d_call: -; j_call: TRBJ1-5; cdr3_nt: TGTGCCTGGAACGGAGGAGGTAATCAGCCCCAGCATTTT; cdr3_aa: CAWNGGGNQPQHF
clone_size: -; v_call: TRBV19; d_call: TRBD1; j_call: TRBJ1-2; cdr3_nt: TGTGCCAGTAGTACCCGCTGGGGACAGAACTATGGCTACACCTTC; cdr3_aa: CASSTRWGQNYGYTF
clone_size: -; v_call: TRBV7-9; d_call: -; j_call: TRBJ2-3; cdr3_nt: TGTGCCAGCAGCTTCGCCACAGATACGCAGTATTTT; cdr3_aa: CASSFATDTQYF
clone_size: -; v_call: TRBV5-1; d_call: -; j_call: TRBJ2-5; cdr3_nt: TGCGCCAGCAGCTTGGCGGCAGGCCAAGAGACCCAGTACTTC; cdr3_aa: CASSLAAGQETQYF
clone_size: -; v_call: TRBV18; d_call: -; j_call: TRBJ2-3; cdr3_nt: TGTGCCAGCTCACCAAACAGTTACACAGATACGCAGTATTTT; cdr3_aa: CASSPNSYTDTQYF
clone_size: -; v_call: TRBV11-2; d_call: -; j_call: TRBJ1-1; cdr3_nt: TGTGCCAGCAGCTCGTCGACAGCGAACACTGAAGCTTTCTTT; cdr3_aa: CASSSSTANTEAFF
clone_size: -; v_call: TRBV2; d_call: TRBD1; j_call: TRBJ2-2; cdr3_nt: TGTGCCAGCAGTGGCGACAGGGAAATCACCGGGGAGCTGTTTTTT; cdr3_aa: CASSGDREITGELFF
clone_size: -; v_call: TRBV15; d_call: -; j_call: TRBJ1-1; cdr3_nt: TGTGCCACCAGCAGAGATCGGAGGGGGGGGACTGAAGCTTTCTTT; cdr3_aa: CATSRDRRGGTEAFF
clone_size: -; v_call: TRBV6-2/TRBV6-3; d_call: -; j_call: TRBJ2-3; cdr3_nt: TGTGCCAGCCTTAATGGTGGCACAGATACGCAGTATTTT; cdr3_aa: CASLNGGTDTQYF
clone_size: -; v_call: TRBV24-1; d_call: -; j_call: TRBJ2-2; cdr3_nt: TGTGCCACCTCCCTAGGGCCCGGGGAGCTGTTTTTT; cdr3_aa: CATSLGPGELFF
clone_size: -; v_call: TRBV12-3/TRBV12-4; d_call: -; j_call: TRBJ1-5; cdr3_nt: TGTGCCAGCAGTTCCTCCAGGACAAGCAATCAGCCCCAGCATTTT; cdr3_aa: CASSSSRTSNQPQHF
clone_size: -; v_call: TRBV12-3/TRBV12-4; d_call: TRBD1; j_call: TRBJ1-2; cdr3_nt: TGTGCCAGCAGTTTTACTACCGGGGGGGGCGGTGGACAGGGCGGCTACACCTTC; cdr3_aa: CASSFTTGGGGGQGGYTF
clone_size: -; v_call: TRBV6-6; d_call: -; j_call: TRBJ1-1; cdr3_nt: TGTGCCAGCAGCCAGGGCCGAAACGTGCGTACTGAAGCTTTCTTT; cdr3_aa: CASSQGRNVRTEAFF
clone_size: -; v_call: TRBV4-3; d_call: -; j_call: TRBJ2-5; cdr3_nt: TGCGCCAGCAGCCAAGAGGGGCGAGGCGGCCAGGAGACCCAGTACTTC; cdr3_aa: CASSQEGRGGQETQYF
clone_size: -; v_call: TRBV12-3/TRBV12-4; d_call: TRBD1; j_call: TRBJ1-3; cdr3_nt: TGTGCCAGCAGCCTACTGACAGGGCCCACTGGAAACACCATATATTTT; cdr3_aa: CASSLLTGPTGNTIYF
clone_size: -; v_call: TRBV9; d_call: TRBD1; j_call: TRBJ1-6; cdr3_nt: TGTGCCAGCAGCACCCGACAGGGAGGCGATTCACCCCTCCACTTT; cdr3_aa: CASSTRQGGDSPLHF
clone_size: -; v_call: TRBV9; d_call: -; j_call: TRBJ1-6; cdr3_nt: TGTGCCAGCAGCTTAACGGGGGAGTCACCCCTCCACTTT; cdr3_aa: CASSLTGESPLHF
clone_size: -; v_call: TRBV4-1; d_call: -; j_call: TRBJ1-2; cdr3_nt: TGCGCCAGCAGCCAAGTCGTGACATCCTATGGCTACACCTTC; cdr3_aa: CASSQVVTSYGYTF
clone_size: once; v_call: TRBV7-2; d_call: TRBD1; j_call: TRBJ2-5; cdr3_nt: TGTGCCAGCAGCACCTTTACGGACAGGGGGGAGACCCAGTACTTC; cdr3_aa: CASSTFTDRGETQYF
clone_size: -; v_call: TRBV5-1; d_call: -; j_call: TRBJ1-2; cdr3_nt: TGCGCCAGCAGCTTAAGACAGGATTCCGGTGGCTACACCTTC; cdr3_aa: CASSLRQDSGGYTF
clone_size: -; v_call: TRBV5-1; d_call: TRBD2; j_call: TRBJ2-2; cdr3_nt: TGCGCCAGCAGTTCCCTAGCGGGGGCCGACACCGGGGAGCTGTTTTTT; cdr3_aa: CASSSLAGADTGELFF
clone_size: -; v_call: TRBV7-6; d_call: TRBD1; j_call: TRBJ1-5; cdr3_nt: TGTGCCAGCAGCTCCGGGACAGGGGCCAATCAGCCCCAGCATTTT; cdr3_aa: CASSSGTGANQPQHF
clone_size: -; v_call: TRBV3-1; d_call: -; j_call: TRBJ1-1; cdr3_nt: TGTGCCAGCAGCCAAGATCTTCGGGTTACTGAAGCTTTCTTT; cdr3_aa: CASSQDLRVTEAFF
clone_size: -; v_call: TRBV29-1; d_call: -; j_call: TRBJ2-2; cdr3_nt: TGCAGCGTTGAACCGGGGGCGGGCGGGGAGCTGTTTTTT; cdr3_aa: CSVEPGAGGELFF
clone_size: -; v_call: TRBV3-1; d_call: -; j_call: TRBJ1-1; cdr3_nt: TGTGCCAGCAGCCCACCCATGGGGGAGAACACTGAAGCTTTCTTT; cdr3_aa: CASSPPMGENTEAFF
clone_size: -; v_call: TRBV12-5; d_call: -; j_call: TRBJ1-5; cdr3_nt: TGTGCTAGTGGTTTGTCCGCGGTCAATCAGCCCCAGCATTTT; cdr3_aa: CASGLSAVNQPQHF
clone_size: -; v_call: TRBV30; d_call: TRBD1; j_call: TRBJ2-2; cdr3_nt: TGTGCCTGGAGTACAGGGGGCGCGGGGACCGGGGAGCTGTTTTTT; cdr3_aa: CAWSTGGAGTGELFF
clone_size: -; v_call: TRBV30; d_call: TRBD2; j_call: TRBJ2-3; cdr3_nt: TGTGCCTGGAGTGTACGGGGGGGAATCGGGACAGATACGCAGTATTTT; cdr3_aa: CAWSVRGGIGTDTQYF
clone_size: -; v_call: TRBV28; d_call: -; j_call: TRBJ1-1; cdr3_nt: TGTGCCAGCAGGACTAACAGGGACACTGAAGCTTTCTTT; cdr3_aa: CASRTNRDTEAFF
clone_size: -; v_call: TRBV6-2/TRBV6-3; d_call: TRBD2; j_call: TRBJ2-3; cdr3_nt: TGTGCCAGCAGACGGACTAGCGGGGGCACAGATACGCAGTATTTT; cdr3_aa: CASRRTSGGTDTQYF
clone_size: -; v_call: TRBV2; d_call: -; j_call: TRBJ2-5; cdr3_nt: TGTGCCAGCAGTGTACCCAAATCGGAGACCCAGTACTTC; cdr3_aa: CASSVPKSETQYF
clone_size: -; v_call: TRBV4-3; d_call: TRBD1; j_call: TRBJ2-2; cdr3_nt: TGCGCCAGCAGCCAGCAGGGGGCATCGAGCACCGGGGAGCTGTTTTTT; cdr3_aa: CASSQQGASSTGELFF
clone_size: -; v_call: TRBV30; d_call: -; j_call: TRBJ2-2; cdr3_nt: TGTGCCTGGAGAGAAGGGACTTTATCCGGGGAGCTGTTTTTT; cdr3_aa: CAWREGTLSGELFF
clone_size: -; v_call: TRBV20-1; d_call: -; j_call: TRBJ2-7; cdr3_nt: TGCAGTGCTAGAGATCAGGGAACTGAGCAGTACTTC; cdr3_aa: CSARDQGTEQYF
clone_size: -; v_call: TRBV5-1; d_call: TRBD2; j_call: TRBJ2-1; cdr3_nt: TGCGCCAGCAGCTTGGCGGGACTAGCGTTAGATGAGCAGTTCTTC; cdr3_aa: CASSLAGLALDEQFF
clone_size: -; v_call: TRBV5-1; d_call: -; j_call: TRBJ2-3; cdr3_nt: TGCGCCAGCAGCGACAGTCCTGGAGGAGATACGCAGTATTTT; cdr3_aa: CASSDSPGGDTQYF